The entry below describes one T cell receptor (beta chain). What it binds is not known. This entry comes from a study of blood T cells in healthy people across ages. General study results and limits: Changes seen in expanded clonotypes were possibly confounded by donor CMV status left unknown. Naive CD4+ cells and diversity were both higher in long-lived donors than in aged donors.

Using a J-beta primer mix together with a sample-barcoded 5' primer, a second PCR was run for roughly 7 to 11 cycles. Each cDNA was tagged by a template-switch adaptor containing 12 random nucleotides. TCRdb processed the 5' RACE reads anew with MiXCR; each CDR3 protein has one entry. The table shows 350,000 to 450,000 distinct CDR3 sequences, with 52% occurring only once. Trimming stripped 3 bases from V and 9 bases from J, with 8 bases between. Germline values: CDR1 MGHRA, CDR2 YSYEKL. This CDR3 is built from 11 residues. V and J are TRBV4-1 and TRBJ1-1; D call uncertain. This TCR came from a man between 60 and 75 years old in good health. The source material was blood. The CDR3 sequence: CASSHGYQAFF. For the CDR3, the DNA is TGCGCCAGCAGCCACGGCTACCAAGCTTTCTTT.